This TCR beta chain was profiled in a study of CD8+CD57+ T cells in acquired aplastic anemia. Study as a whole: Sorted CD4+ plus CD8+ cells gave DNA averaging roughly 2.9 ug. Findings of the study overall: Both patients and controls carried the same twenty-nine CD8+ CDR3 sequences.

The CDR3 has 15 residues. Germline V gene lookup returns CDR1 MNHEY and CDR2 SVGEGT. Trimming removed 6 bases at V and 5 bases at J, with 19 bases between. This clonotype was recorded many times. As yet, its antigen is unknown. The use of genomic DNA as template underpinned the TCR beta VDJ and CDR3 profiling. One entry per CDR3 protein, called by TCRdb with MiXCR from the reads. The sample contains tens of thousands of distinct CDR3 sequences, roughly three quarters of which appear only once. The specimen was sorted CD4+, CD8+, or CD8+CD57+ T cells (not recorded which) from PBMCs. The rearrangement uses TRBV6-2 or TRBV6-3 and TRBJ2-5; D is uncertain. This clonotype originated in a human donor in good health, serving as a control. CDR3 DNA: TGTGCCAGCAGCCGGTTCGAGCCTCCCATGGAGACCCAGTACTTC. This encodes CASSRFEPPMETQYF.